This passage covers 11 T cell receptor beta chains from one sample sequenced in a study of blood T cells in healthy people across ages. Primed by a sample-barcoded 5' primer and a J-beta primer mix, a second PCR proceeded for 7 to 11 cycles. TCRdb passed the 5' RACE reads through MiXCR, listing each CDR3 protein once. This sample has about 780,000 distinct CDR3 sequences, with around 24% found just once. These same records also appear under a second study, on T cells of mothers and their children.

Sequencing input: blood. Receptor source: a boy between 10 and 17 years old in good health.

In regard to this clonotype: Relative to the germline gene, one junction end is altered; a read error may explain this. The gene calls are TRBV10-3 and TRBJ1-1; D gene uncertain. The CDR3 is made up of 13 amino acids. CDR1 ENHRY and CDR2 SYGVKD come from the germline V gene. CDR3 DNA: TGTGCCATCAGTGAGTCGGAGAACACCGAAGCTTTCTTT. It encodes CAISESENTEAFF.

The chain carries TRBV4-2 and TRBJ2-1, with 8 bases that match TRBD2. This CDR3 is 17 amino acids long. The junction had 7 bases not matched to a gene; V was cut back by 0 bases and J by 3 bases. Germline assignment: CDR1 LGHNA and CDR2 YNFKEQ. The CDR3 DNA follows: TGTGCCAGCAGCCAAGATCCAGTTGCGGGGGGCTACAATGAGCAGTTCTTC. This gives the protein CASSQDPVAGGYNEQFF.

Concerning this clonotype: Germline and junction disagree at one end, which may indicate a read error. The genes are TRBV29-1 and TRBJ2-3; the match to TRBD1 covers 10 bases. Germline-derived CDR1 and CDR2 are SQVTM and ANQGSEA. The CDR3 consists of 15 residues. The CDR3 nucleotides read TGCCGCGTACAACTCGGACAGGGGGTGTTAGAGACCCAGTACTTT. Its translation is CRVQLGQGVLETQYF.

This clonotype has a handful of counts. This chain joins TRBV10-3 and TRBJ2-5, with 8 positions matching TRBD1. The J call may be wrong; the DNA end is better matched by TRBJ2-1. The CDR3 has 13 amino acids. Germline V gene sequence: CDR1 ENHRY, CDR2 SYGVKD. CDR3 coding DNA: TGTGCCATCAGGACAGGGGTGGACAATGAGCAGTTCTTC. Amino acids: CAIRTGVDNEQFF.

This clonotype was seen once. This chain links TRBV14 with TRBJ1-2; possibly TRBD1 for D (6 bases). V lost 0 bases and J 5 bases, leaving 10 bases between the germline ends. From germline, CDR1 is SGHDN and CDR2 FVKESK. CDR3 size: 14 residues. The CDR3 sequence: CASSQDTGQYGYTF. The CDR3 region has the DNA TGTGCCAGCAGCCAAGATACCGGACAGTATGGCTACACCTTC. The full variable domain, rest sourced from reference TRBV14 and TRBJ1-2, is EAGVTQFPSHSVIEKGQTVTLRCDPISGHDNLYWYRRVMGKEIKFLLHFVKESKQDESGMPNNRFLAERTGGTYSTLKVQPAELEDSGVYFCASSQDTGQYGYTFGSGTRLTVV.

This sequence joins TRBV6-5 and TRBJ1-1, with 7 bases that match TRBD1. V lost 5 bases, J lost 7 bases, and 1 base stayed unmatched. Germline loops: CDR1 MNHEY, CDR2 SVGAGI. The CDR3 runs to 11 residues. The CDR3 sequence is CASSNRGEAFF. CDR3 nucleotide sequence: TGTGCCAGCAGTAACAGGGGTGAAGCTTTCTTT.

The chain employs TRBV7-9 and TRBJ2-4; D remains ambiguous. V lost 2 bases and J 3 bases, leaving 17 bases between the germline ends. CDR1 and CDR2 from the germline V gene are SEHNR and FQNEAQ (reference sequence). The CDR3 extends over 17 amino acids. The CDR3 DNA is TGTGCCAGCAGCTTAACGGGTCCCTCGGGTGTCAAAAACATTCAGTACTTC. This translates into CASSLTGPSGVKNIQYF.

The table lists this clonotype with a few counts. V gene TRBV4-2 combines with J gene TRBJ1-2; a possible D gene is TRBD1 (5 bases). The CDR3 runs 13 residues. Germline CDR1 reads LGHNA; CDR2 reads YNFKEQ. The V and J ends lost 2 bases and 7 bases respectively, with 11 bases between them. The DNA for the CDR3 is TGTGCCAGCAGCCAACCGGACATCCCTGGCTACACCTTC. Amino acid sequence: CASSQPDIPGYTF.

This chain connects TRBV12-3 or TRBV12-4 to TRBJ2-2, with 10 bases that match TRBD1. V trimming: 5 bases; J trimming: 3 bases; junction bases outside the gene matches: 12. The CDR3 is 18 amino acids. The CDR3, as DNA: TGTGCCAGCAGTCTCGGGGGGGGGACAGGGGCTGACACCGGGGAGCTGTTTTTT. Translation gives CASSLGGGTGADTGELFF.

The rearrangement uses TRBV27 and TRBJ1-1; perhaps TRBD1 as D (5 bases). The CDR3 runs to 14 residues. Germline V gives CDR1 MNHEY, CDR2 SMNVEV (reference sequence). V shed 2 bases and J shed 5 bases, with 12 bases lying between them. The CDR3 DNA sequence: TGTGCCAGCAGTTTAGGGGGTCCGAGGACTGAAGCTTTCTTT. The encoded protein is CASSLGGPRTEAFF.

The rearrangement joins TRBV12-3 or TRBV12-4 to TRBJ1-6; TRBD1 is a possible D gene (6 bases). The CDR3 spans 15 residues. V dropped 5 bases and J dropped 10 bases, with 18 bases sitting between them. This CDR3 reads CASSLKQGRASPLHF. In nucleotides, the CDR3 is TGTGCCAGCAGTCTAAAGCAGGGGCGAGCGTCACCCCTCCACTTT.